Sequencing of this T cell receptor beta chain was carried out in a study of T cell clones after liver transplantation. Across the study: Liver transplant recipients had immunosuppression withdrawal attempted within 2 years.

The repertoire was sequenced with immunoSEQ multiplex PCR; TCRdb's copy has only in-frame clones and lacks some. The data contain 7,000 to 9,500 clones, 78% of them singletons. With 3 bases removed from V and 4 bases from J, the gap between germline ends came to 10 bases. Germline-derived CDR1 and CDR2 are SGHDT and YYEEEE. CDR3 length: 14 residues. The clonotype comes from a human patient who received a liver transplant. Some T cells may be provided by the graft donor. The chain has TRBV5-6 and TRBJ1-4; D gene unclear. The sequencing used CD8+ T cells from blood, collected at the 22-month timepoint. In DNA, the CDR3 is TGTGCCAGCAGCTCCCAGACGGTTAATGAAAAACTGTTTTTT. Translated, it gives CASSSQTVNEKLFF.